The sequence of this TCR beta chain was determined in a study of T cell clonotyping in hematopoietic cell transplantation. Only in-frame clones appear in the TCRdb table, and some are missing; sequencing was by immunoSEQ multiplex PCR. The sample has some 76,000 clones, about 96% seen once; the top ten hold under 2%. Whole-study results and caveats: Recipient TCR diversity dropped after transplant; expanded clonotypes rose from day 30 to 180. Graft donor and pretransplant recipient Inverse Simpson Index values predicted broader posttransplant TCR diversity.

Concerning this clone itself: Antigen: not known.

The CDR3 consists of 15 residues. Germline CDR1 reads GTSNPN; CDR2 reads SVGIG (reference sequence). The J segment lost 6 bases and the V segment lost 0 bases, leaving 0 bases of the junction unmatched. Time point reported: recipient sample about 28 days before transplant, after cytoreduction. The material was peripheral blood mononuclear cells, obtained before stem cell transplant. The receptor was isolated from a woman aged 50 to 60 with acute myeloid leukemia. Some clones in this sample may be carry-over from other donors' samples. The V gene is TRBV30, the J gene TRBJ2-1, with TRBD2 matching 15 bases. CDR3 in amino acids: CAWSVGLAGGNEQFF. For the CDR3, the DNA is TGTGCCTGGAGTGTGGGACTAGCGGGAGGCAATGAGCAGTTCTTC. Full variable domain (remainder filled in from reference TRBV30 and TRBJ2-1): SQTIHQWPATLVQPVGSPLSLECTVEGTSNPNLYWYRQAAGRGLQLLFYSVGIGQISSEVPQNLSASRPQDRQFILSSKKLLLSDSGFYLCAWSVGLAGGNEQFFGPGTRLTVL.